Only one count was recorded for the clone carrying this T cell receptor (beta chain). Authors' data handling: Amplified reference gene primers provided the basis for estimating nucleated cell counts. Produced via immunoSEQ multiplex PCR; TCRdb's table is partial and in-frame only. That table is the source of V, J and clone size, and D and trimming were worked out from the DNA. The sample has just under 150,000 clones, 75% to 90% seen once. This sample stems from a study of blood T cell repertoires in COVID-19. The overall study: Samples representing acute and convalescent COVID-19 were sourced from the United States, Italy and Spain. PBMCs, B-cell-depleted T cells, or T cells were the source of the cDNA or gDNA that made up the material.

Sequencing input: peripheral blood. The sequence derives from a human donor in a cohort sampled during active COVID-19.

The CDR3 DNA is TGTGCCATCAGTGAATATAATCAGGCAGGGAGCGGGGTAGATTCACCCCTCCACTTT. Translating it yields CAISEYNQAGSGVDSPLHF. V and J are TRBV10-3 and TRBJ1-6; possible D gene TRBD1, 5 bases. The CDR3 sequence is 19 residues long. Per the germline V gene, CDR1 is ENHRY and CDR2 is SYGVKD. With 3 bases removed from V and 8 bases from J, the gap between germline ends came to 26 bases.